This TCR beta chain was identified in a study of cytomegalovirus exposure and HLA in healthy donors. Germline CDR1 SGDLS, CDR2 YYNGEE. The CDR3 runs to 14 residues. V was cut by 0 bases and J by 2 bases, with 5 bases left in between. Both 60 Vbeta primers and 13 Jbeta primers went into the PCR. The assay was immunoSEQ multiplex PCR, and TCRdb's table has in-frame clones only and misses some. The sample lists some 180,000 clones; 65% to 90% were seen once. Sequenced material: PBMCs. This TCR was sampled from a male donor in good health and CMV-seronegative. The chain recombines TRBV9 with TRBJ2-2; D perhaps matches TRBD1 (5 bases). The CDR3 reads CASSVGTNTGELFF. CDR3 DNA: TGTGCCAGCAGCGTAGGGACAAACACCGGGGAGCTGTTTTTT. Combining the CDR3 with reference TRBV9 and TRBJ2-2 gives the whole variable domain DSGVTQTPKHLITATGQRVTLRCSPRSGDLSVYWYQQSLDQGLQFLIQYYNGEERAKGNILERFSAQQFPDLHSELNLSSLELGDSALYFCASSVGTNTGELFFGEGSRLTVL.